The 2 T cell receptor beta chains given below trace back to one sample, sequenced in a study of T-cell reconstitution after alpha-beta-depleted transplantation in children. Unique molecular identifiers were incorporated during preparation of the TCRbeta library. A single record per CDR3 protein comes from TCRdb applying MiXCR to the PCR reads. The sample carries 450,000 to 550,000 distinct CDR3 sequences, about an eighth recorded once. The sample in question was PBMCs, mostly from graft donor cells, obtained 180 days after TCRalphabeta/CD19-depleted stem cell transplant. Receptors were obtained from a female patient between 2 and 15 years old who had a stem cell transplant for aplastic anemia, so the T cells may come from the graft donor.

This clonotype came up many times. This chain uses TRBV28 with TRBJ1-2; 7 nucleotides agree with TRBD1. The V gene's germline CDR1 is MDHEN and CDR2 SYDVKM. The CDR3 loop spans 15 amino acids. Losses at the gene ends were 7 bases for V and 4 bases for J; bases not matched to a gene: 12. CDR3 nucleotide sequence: TGTGCCAGCATCTCTGGGGGTAGACAGGGCTATGGCTACACCTTC. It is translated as CASISGGRQGYGYTF.

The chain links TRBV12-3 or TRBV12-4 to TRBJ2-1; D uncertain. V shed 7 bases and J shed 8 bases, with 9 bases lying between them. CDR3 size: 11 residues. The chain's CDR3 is CASTPRHEQFF. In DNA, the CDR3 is TGTGCCAGCACCCCAAGGCATGAGCAGTTCTTC.